This T cell receptor (beta chain) was recovered during a study of cytomegalovirus exposure and HLA in healthy donors. Study outcomes and limitations: A highly shared variant cluster was judged a likely technical artifact. DRB1 had the most TCR associations and HLA-C the fewest, a later analysis found, with rates varying by HLA locus. In a later analysis, most CMV-associated TCR beta chains appeared HLA-restricted.

This clone was counted a few times. What it binds is unknown. Germline-derived CDR1 and CDR2 are SGHKS and YYEKEE (reference sequence). V gave up 4 bases and J gave up 8 bases; unmatched junction bases: 13. This CDR3 comprises 16 residues. Amplification used 60 Vbeta primers and 13 Jbeta primers. Generated by immunoSEQ multiplex PCR, the TCRdb table keeps only in-frame clones and is missing some. The table records tens of thousands of clones, around 85% of them present only once. The source of this sequence is a man aged 45-65 years in good health and CMV-seronegative. V usage is TRBV5-5 and J usage is TRBJ2-1, with TRBD2 identical over 9 bases. The sequenced sample consisted of PBMCs. CDR3 nucleotides: TGTGCCAGCAGCCCGCCAATAGCGGGAGTTGCGGATGAGCAGTTCTTC. It yields the protein CASSPPIAGVADEQFF. The whole variable domain, filled in from reference TRBV5-5 and TRBJ2-1, reads DAGVTQSPTHLIKTRGQQVTLRCSPISGHKSVSWYQQVLGQGPQFIFQYYEKEERGRGNFPDRFSARQFPNYSSELNVNALLLGDSALYLCASSPPIAGVADEQFFGPGTRLTVL.